The text below deals with one TCR beta chain. There is no known antigen for this receptor. No base quality values were provided; no much bigger clone lies one nucleotide off. These data come from a study of blood T cell repertoires in COVID-19 (dated by TCRdb to 2018 to 2021). Some background on the complete study: Samples from collaborators originated in the United States, Italy and Spain and spanned both the acute and convalescent phases of COVID-19. Subjects who had been exposed to COVID-19, were actively infected with it, or had recovered from it provided the deeply sampled blood TCRbeta repertoires that made up the dataset. A freely available public database, intended as a resource for researchers studying the immune response to SARS-CoV-2, is where the repertoires were released. Nearly every sample came with metadata listing a de-identified subject ID, COVID-19 status, age in years and sex. The prospective study material was composed of cDNA or gDNA derived from T cells, B-cell-depleted T cells, or PBMCs. The samples were drawn from two sources: the first 160 participants of the ongoing ImmuneRACE study, and over 1,000 subjects contributed by 6 global collaborators. Where available, HLA class I and class II types were obtained from metadata supplied by the sample provider rather than from assay-based typing. The paper's findings and limits, for the study overall: How much clinical and demographic metadata was included differed by source and by participant, and the metadata was provided uncurated.

A second Seattle source provided samples from volunteer blood donors who had recovered from COVID-19. Each collaborating institution followed its own protocols to collect whole blood in K2EDTA tubes. For TCRbeta analysis, collaborator samples were shipped as frozen whole blood, as isolated PBMCs, or as DNA extracted from either sample type. V is pared back by 0 bases and J by 0 bases, with 13 bases lying between the germline termini. There are 17 amino acids in the CDR3, from cysteine to phenylalanine inclusive. The only DNA kept is the CDR3, 51 bases in frame from the first base. The germline V gene (reference sequence) specifies SGHNT as CDR1 and YYREEE as CDR2. TCRbeta CDR3 regions were amplified from genomic DNA by means of the immunoSEQ Assay, a bias-controlled multiplex PCR. The original pipeline was this. Within the assay, amplification of reference gene primers was used to estimate how many nucleated cells each sample contained. Sequence reads were collapsed and filtered to measure the absolute abundance of every unique TCRbeta CDR3 rearrangement. For each sample, productive Simpson clonality was calculated as the square root of Simpson's diversity index over productive rearrangements. TCRdb re-hosts the immuneACCESS table, in-frame sequences only. Its copies lack some clones; in the studies checked, an unresolved V gene accounts for under half of them, and the cause for the rest is not known. D and trimming were read from the DNA, whereas the V and J calls and clone size are those reported in that table. This sample has nearly 300,000 clones in its table, and around 88% of those were observed once. The ten largest clones represent under 8% of the sample.

This receptor chain uses TRBV5-4 and TRBJ1-3; the D gene is perhaps TRBD1, on 5 matching bases. The receptor's source is a woman in her thirties who had recovered from COVID-19. Sequencing was carried out using peripheral blood. The DNA sequence is given as TGTGCCAGCAGCTTGGCCGCGGGGCGCAGCTCTGGAAACACCATATATTTT. Its protein reads: CASSLAAGRSSGNTIYF.